Listed here are 7 T cell receptor beta chains from one sample, sequenced in a study of shared clonotypes between healthy human individuals (dated by TCRdb to about 2020). Library generation was performed with the immunoSEQ multiplex PCR assay. The table was pulled from immuneACCESS by TCRdb, which kept in-frame rearrangements only. Such tables lose some clones; where checked, under half of the loss comes from unresolved V genes, and the rest has no known cause. Present in this sample are some 2.4 million clones, 80% to 95% of which were seen just once. Jointly, the top ten make up about 0.34% of the sample. Source material: naive CD4+ T cells from PBMCs. The cell subset or site label on this specimen signifies: CD45RA+ positively selected. All receptors derive from a young man in good health. Some clones in this sample may be carry-over from other donors' samples.

The chain carries TRBV5-1 and TRBJ1-2, with D possibly being TRBD1 (6 bases). Germline V lookup: CDR1 SGHRS, CDR2 YFSETQ. The CDR3 extends over 14 amino acids. Trimming cost V 4 bases and J 4 bases, with 14 bases left between them. In DNA, the CDR3 is TGCGCCAGCAGCCTTGGACAGCCGATCTATGGCTACACCTTC. Protein sequence: CASSLGQPIYGYTF.

V usage is TRBV4-1 and J usage is TRBJ2-1, with a possible D match to TRBD2 (5 bases). This CDR3 has 16 amino acids. The V gene's germline CDR1 is MGHRA and CDR2 YSYEKL. Trimming stripped 0 bases from V and 7 bases from J, with 16 bases between. The CDR3 here is CASSQDGGPRGNEQFF. DNA of the CDR3: TGCGCCAGCAGCCAAGATGGCGGCCCCCGAGGGAATGAGCAGTTCTTC.

The chain links TRBV10-3 to TRBJ2-1; TRBD2 matches at 10 bases. With 6 bases clipped from V and 10 bases from J, the junction kept 6 bases outside the gene matches. Germline values: CDR1 ENHRY, CDR2 SYGVKD. The CDR3 covers 13 residues. CDR3 in DNA: TGTGCCATCAGAGATAATAGCGGGGGGGAGCAGTTCTTC. Translated, it gives CAIRDNSGGEQFF.

The chain combines TRBV7-3 with TRBJ2-1; 7 bases line up with TRBD2. Germline CDR1 and CDR2: SGHTA and FQGTGA. This CDR3 is built from 14 residues. The junction had 8 bases not matched to a gene; V was cut back by 5 bases and J by 7 bases. The CDR3 nucleotides read TGTGCCAGCAGCCGGGAGGTTGGGGGGAATGAGCAGTTCTTC. Its translation: CASSREVGGNEQFF.

About this clone: The sample has other DNA sequences that encode this CDR3 too. This chain uses TRBV10-3 with TRBJ1-2; TRBD1 matches 8 bases. The CDR3 sequence is 13 residues long. The germline V gene encodes CDR1 ENHRY and CDR2 SYGVKD. Trimming took 3 bases from V and 8 from J; bases not matched to a gene: 5. This chain's CDR3 is CAISDRQGLGYTF. CDR3 DNA sequence: TGTGCCATCAGTGACCGACAGGGGCTAGGCTACACCTTC.

V usage is TRBV5-1 and J usage is TRBJ2-3; D possibly matches TRBD1 or TRBD2 (5 bases each). The CDR3 is made up of 18 amino acids. Germline CDR1 is SGHRS and CDR2 is YFSETQ. Trimming left V 4 bases short and J 0 bases short, with 21 bases between. DNA for the CDR3: TGCGCCAGCAGCGTACAGGTGACTATCTCTTCTAGCACAGATACGCAGTATTTT. Its translation is CASSVQVTISSSTDTQYF.

This rearrangement joins TRBV4-1 to TRBJ2-1; a possible D gene is TRBD1 (6 bases). Germline V gene lookup returns CDR1 MGHRA and CDR2 YSYEKL. The CDR3 is 16 amino acids. V was trimmed by 2 bases and J by 5 bases, leaving 16 bases between them. The CDR3 coding sequence is TGCGCCAGCAGCCAACCTCTAGTGGACAGAGACAATGAGCAGTTCTTC. Protein: CASSQPLVDRDNEQFF.